This passage covers 26 T cell receptor beta chains from one sample sequenced in a study of T cells expressing NK-cell markers. TCRdb derives one entry per CDR3 protein from the 5' RACE reads, leaving out DNA. The ten most abundant clones cover 5.2% of a sample with a few hundred thousand distinct CDR3 sequences. Specimen: blood T cells: a sorted CD56 or NKG2C T cell subset, CD4+ or CD8+ T cells, or bulk PBMC T cells (not recorded which). These receptors were obtained from a man aged 18-70 years in good health.

The chain recombines TRBV4-2 with TRBJ2-4; the D call of TRBD1 rests on TCRdb alone, since no DNA is present to check it. Germline CDR1 LGHNA, CDR2 YNFKEQ. The CDR3 has 20 residues. CDR3 amino acids: CASSQDLAIGGFLAKNIQYF.

The gene calls are TRBV6-1 and TRBJ1-5; TCRdb's D call of TRBD1 is untestable without DNA. CDR3 length: 16 amino acids. In germline, CDR1 is MNHNS, CDR2 SASEGT. The chain's CDR3 is CATASWGVAGNQPQHF.

J is TRBJ2-1 and V is TRBV24-1; there is no DNA to check the TCRdb D call of TRBD2. CDR1 and CDR2 from the germline V gene are KGHDR and SFDVKD. The CDR3 extends over 16 amino acids. CDR3 loop: CATSDSSGVTYNEQFF.

The J gene is TRBJ2-3, the V gene TRBV19; no DNA is available, so the TRBD1 call from TCRdb remains unchecked. The CDR3 spans 14 residues. Germline V gives CDR1 LNHDA, CDR2 SQIVND (reference sequence). CDR3 sequence: CASSIGAATDTQYF.

V is TRBV18 and J is TRBJ1-5; without DNA, the TCRdb call of TRBD1 cannot be checked. This CDR3 comprises 14 residues. Germline V gene sequence: CDR1 KGHSH, CDR2 LQKENI. CDR3: CASSSQGRNQPQHF.

This chain joins TRBV12-5 and TRBJ1-5; with no DNA, the TCRdb D assignment of TRBD1 cannot be verified. CDR1 and CDR2 (germline): LGHNT, FRNRAP. The CDR3 loop spans 11 amino acids. Here the CDR3 reads CASGAGEPQHF.

The chain joins TRBV2 to TRBJ2-7. The germline V gene has CDR1 SNHLY and CDR2 FYNNEI. CDR3 length: 12 amino acids. The CDR3 protein is CASTKSAYEQYF.

The chain joins TRBV4-2 to TRBJ2-7; TCRdb lists TRBD2, though no DNA is available to test this call. Germline V gene lookup returns CDR1 LGHNA and CDR2 YNFKEQ. CDR3 length equals 15 residues. CDR3 sequence: CASSQVAGEYYEQYF.

The CDR3 sequence: CASLLSLSSYNEQFF. The V gene is TRBV6-1, the J gene TRBJ2-1. In germline, CDR1 is MNHNS, CDR2 SASEGT. CDR3 length: 15 residues.

The genes are TRBV5-1 and TRBJ2-7. This CDR3 contains 13 residues. CDR1 and CDR2 from the germline V gene are SGHRS and YFSETQ. CDR3 region: CASSVDTYYEQYF.

V gene TRBV7-8 combines with J gene TRBJ1-2; TCRdb reports TRBD1, a call that lacks DNA to check it against. This CDR3 region has 14 residues. Germline V gene data show CDR1 as SGHVS and CDR2 as FQNEAQ. The CDR3 sequence: CASSLAADRAGYTF.

The CDR3 loop reads CSARTRTGVVGYTF. V usage is TRBV20-1 and J usage is TRBJ1-2; TCRdb's D call, TRBD1, is unchecked because there is no DNA. The V gene's germline CDR1 is DFQATT and CDR2 SNEGSKA (reference sequence). This CDR3 region has 14 residues.

The rearrangement joins TRBV20-1 to TRBJ1-1. Germline V gene data show CDR1 as DFQATT and CDR2 as SNEGSKA (reference sequence). The length of the CDR3 is 12 residues. Here the CDR3 reads CSARGWVTEAFF.

The V gene is TRBV29-1, the J gene TRBJ1-4; the TRBD1 assignment by TCRdb is unverifiable without DNA. This CDR3 contains 12 residues. In germline, CDR1 is SQVTM, CDR2 ANQGSEA. Here the CDR3 reads CIMRGAGEKLFF.

This sequence joins TRBV7-8 and TRBJ2-3; TCRdb's D call of TRBD1 is untestable without DNA. The germline gives CDR1 SGHVS, CDR2 FQNEAQ. This CDR3 region has 17 residues. The CDR3 loop is CASSLVAGFMGLDTQYF.

This chain joins TRBV5-1 and TRBJ2-7; the D gene TCRdb calls, TRBD2, cannot be checked with no DNA. Germline assignment: CDR1 SGHRS and CDR2 YFSETQ. This CDR3 spans 14 amino acids. CDR3 protein: CASSLERGSWEQYF.

The chain uses TRBV6-2 or TRBV6-3 and TRBJ1-2. Per the germline V gene, CDR1 is MNHEY and CDR2 is SVGEGT. The CDR3 sequence is 14 residues long. CDR3 protein: CASSWGPPNYGYTF.

The CDR3 protein is CASNPRGADWAPLHF. The chain combines TRBV2 with TRBJ1-6; TCRdb's D gene call, TRBD1, goes unchecked for lack of DNA. CDR1 is SNHLY, CDR2 FYNNEI, per germline. The length of the CDR3 is 15 residues. Based on the CDR3 plus reference TRBV2 and TRBJ1-6, the full variable domain is EPEVTQTPSHQVTQMGQEVILRCVPISNHLYFYWYRQILGQKVEFLVSFYNNEISEKSEIFDDQFSVERPDGSNFTLKIRSTKLEDSAMYFCASNPRGADWAPLHFGNGTRLTVT.

The rearrangement joins TRBV29-1 to TRBJ2-5; the TCRdb D gene call, TRBD2, has no DNA to confirm it. Germline V gene sequence: CDR1 SQVTM, CDR2 ANQGSEA. This CDR3 has 13 amino acids. CDR3 amino acids: CSASDRHQETQYF.

The genes are TRBV12-3 or TRBV12-4 and TRBJ1-3; TCRdb's assignment of TRBD1 cannot be checked, as there is no DNA. The CDR3 covers 12 residues. The CDR3 spells CASTQVGNTIYF.

V is TRBV15 and J is TRBJ2-3; TCRdb's assignment of TRBD2 cannot be checked, as there is no DNA. This CDR3 has 19 amino acids. The germline CDR1 and CDR2 sequences are LNHNV and YYDKDF (reference sequence). The CDR3 here is CATSRDPPGPLSSRDTQYF.

This chain connects TRBV5-1 to TRBJ2-5; TCRdb's assignment of TRBD2 cannot be checked, as there is no DNA. Germline assignment: CDR1 SGHRS and CDR2 YFSETQ. This CDR3 contains 17 residues. This CDR3 reads CASSLDRRPLSQETQYF.

The V gene is TRBV7-2, the J gene TRBJ2-1; TCRdb outputs TRBD2, but without DNA this stays unchecked. Germline V gives CDR1 SGHTA, CDR2 FQGNSA. The length of the CDR3 is 16 residues. This CDR3 reads CASSSPLAGGHNEQFF.

CDR3 sequence: CASSQDRAAYNSPLHF. The chain employs TRBV4-2 and TRBJ1-6; TCRdb outputs TRBD1, but without DNA this stays unchecked. Germline CDR1 LGHNA, CDR2 YNFKEQ. CDR3 length: 16 residues.

This chain joins TRBV12-3 or TRBV12-4 and TRBJ2-7; TCRdb outputs TRBD1, but without DNA this stays unchecked. The CDR3 length is 13 residues. The CDR3 is CASSFLQGREQYF.

The chain employs TRBV20-1 and TRBJ2-2; the D call of TRBD1 rests on TCRdb alone, since no DNA is present to check it. Per the germline V gene, CDR1 is DFQATT and CDR2 is SNEGSKA (reference sequence). This CDR3 comprises 16 residues. CDR3 in amino acids: CSARTKRGLGTGELFF.